Listed here are 6 T cell receptor beta chains from one sample, sequenced in a study of PD-1 blockade in classical Hodgkin lymphoma. The method was immunoSEQ multiplex PCR; TCRdb's version includes in-frame clones alone and lacks a portion of them. The sample holds around 20,000 clones, around 80% seen once. There was relapse after autologous stem cell transplantation in every patient, and there was variation in brentuximab vedotin exposure. The sample here was peripheral blood mononuclear cells (PBMCs), taken before the second cycle of nivolumab. The receptors stem from a human donor with classical Hodgkin lymphoma.

The chain has TRBV25-1 and TRBJ2-2; D is ambiguous. V was shortened by 1 base and J by 3 bases, with 9 bases between the two germline ends. Germline V CDR1 and CDR2: MGHDK, SYGVNS. The CDR3 loop spans 15 amino acids. Here the CDR3 reads CASSEFGPYTGELFF. DNA for the CDR3: TGTGCCAGCAGTGAATTTGGGCCTTACACCGGGGAGCTGTTTTTT.

The chain couples TRBV28 to TRBJ1-5; D possibly corresponds to TRBD1 (6 bases). This CDR3 contains 18 residues. The V end was cut by 2 bases, the J end by 1 base, with 18 bases between. Germline loops: CDR1 MDHEN, CDR2 SYDVKM. The chain's CDR3 is CASSLRWRGTLSNQPQHF. CDR3 DNA sequence: TGTGCCAGCAGTTTAAGGTGGAGAGGGACACTGAGCAATCAGCCCCAGCATTTT.

J is TRBJ1-1 and V is TRBV11-1, with D unresolved. CDR1 and CDR2 (germline): SGHAT, FQDESV (reference sequence). V dropped 2 bases and J dropped 1 base, with 14 bases sitting between them. This CDR3 is 16 amino acids long. The CDR3 nucleotides are TGTGCCAGCAGCTTAACACGGCGGGGAAAGAACACTGAAGCTTTCTTT. Translation gives CASSLTRRGKNTEAFF.

The genes are TRBV6-5 and TRBJ1-3; the match to TRBD1 covers 7 bases. Trimming cost V 6 bases and J 4 bases; bases outside gene matches: 9. Germline-derived CDR1 and CDR2 are MNHEY and SVGAGI. The CDR3 has 15 amino acids. The CDR3 is CASSQNDRAGNTIYF. The DNA of the CDR3 is TGTGCCAGCAGCCAAAACGACAGGGCAGGAAACACCATATATTTT.

The chain's CDR3 is CASSQGGGRDTQYF. The CDR3 nucleotides are TGCGCCAGCAGCCAAGGAGGGGGAAGGGATACGCAGTATTTT. The chain links TRBV4-3 to TRBJ2-3; D possibly corresponds to TRBD1 (6 bases). The V gene lost 1 base and the J gene lost 6 bases, with 11 bases spanning the gap. Germline values: CDR1 LGHNA, CDR2 YSLEER. The CDR3 is made up of 14 amino acids.

This clone appeared a few times. V usage is TRBV13 and J usage is TRBJ2-7, with TRBD1 identical over 7 bases. The CDR3 runs to 13 residues. CDR1 and CDR2 from the germline V gene are PRHDT and FYEKMQ (reference sequence). The V and J ends lost 5 bases and 4 bases, in that order; junction bases with no gene match: 5. CDR3 loop: CASSLMGQYEQYF. In DNA form, the CDR3 reads TGTGCCAGCAGCCTAATGGGACAGTACGAGCAGTACTTC.